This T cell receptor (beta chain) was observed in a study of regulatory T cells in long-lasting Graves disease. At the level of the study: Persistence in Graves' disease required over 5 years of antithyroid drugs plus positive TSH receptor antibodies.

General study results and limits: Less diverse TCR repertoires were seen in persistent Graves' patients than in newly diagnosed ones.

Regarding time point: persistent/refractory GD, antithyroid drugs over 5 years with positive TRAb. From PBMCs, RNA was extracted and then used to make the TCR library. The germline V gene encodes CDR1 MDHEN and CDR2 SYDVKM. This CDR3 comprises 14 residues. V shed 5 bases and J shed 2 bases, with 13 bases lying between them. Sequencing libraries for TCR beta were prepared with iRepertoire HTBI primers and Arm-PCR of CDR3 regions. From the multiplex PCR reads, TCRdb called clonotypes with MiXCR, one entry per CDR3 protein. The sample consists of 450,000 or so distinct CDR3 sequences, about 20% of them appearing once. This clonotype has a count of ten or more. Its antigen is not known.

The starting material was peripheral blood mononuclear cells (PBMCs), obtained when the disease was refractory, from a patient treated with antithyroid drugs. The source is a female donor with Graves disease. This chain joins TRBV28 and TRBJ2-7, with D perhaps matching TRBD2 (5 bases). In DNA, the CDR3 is TGTGCCAGCAGTCCCCTGGTCGGGGCCTACGAGCAGTACTTC. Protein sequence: CASSPLVGAYEQYF.